The subject of this entry is one T cell receptor beta chain. What it recognizes is unknown. These data belong to a study of beta chain features in type 1 diabetes. CDR1 and CDR2 from the germline V gene are MNHNY and SVGAGI (reference sequence). The CDR3 runs to 15 residues. V was shortened by 6 bases and J by 0 bases, with 12 bases between the two germline ends. Reverse transcription of all isolated RNA meant that expressed TCRB transcripts were sequenced. Profiling relied on immunoSEQ multiplex PCR, and the TCRdb table lists in-frame clones only, not all of them. The profile shows a few hundred thousand clones, around 10% of them singletons. Notes on the study in general: Moderately but significantly shorter TCRB CDR3s were found in Type 1 diabetes patients in all four CD4+ subsets.

The clonotype was recovered from a man aged 25 to 40 with type 1 diabetes. The V and J genes are TRBV6-6 and TRBJ1-3; unclear D gene. The sample consisted of central memory CD4+ T cells from blood. For the CDR3, the DNA is TGTGCCAGCAGCTACGGAGTCAGCTCTGGAAACACCATATATTTT. It is translated as CASSYGVSSGNTIYF.